These 29 T cell receptor beta chains were sequenced from one sample in a study of T-cell reconstitution after alpha-beta-depleted transplantation in children. Preparing the TCRbeta library involved the use of unique molecular identifiers. One entry per CDR3 protein results from TCRdb running MiXCR on the PCR reads. The sample holds about 72,000 distinct CDR3 sequences, around 6.6% seen once. The sequences come from PBMCs from the stem cell graft donor, collected from the stem cell graft. The receptors were gathered from a human donor who donated a stem cell graft to a child with acute lymphoblastic leukemia.

This clonotype was observed at least ten times. V and J are TRBV12-3 or TRBV12-4 and TRBJ2-7; D not resolved. This CDR3 comprises 14 residues. V shed 2 bases and J shed 0 bases, with 8 bases lying between them. For the CDR3, the DNA is TGTGCCAGCAGTTTATTGCGGTTCTCCTACGAGCAGTACTTC. Translated, it gives CASSLLRFSYEQYF.

This clonotype was seen ten or more times. The chain has TRBV20-1 and TRBJ1-4; the D gene is possibly TRBD1 (6 bases). The CDR3 length is 15 residues. Trimming stripped 2 bases from V and 5 bases from J, with 15 bases between. The germline gives CDR1 DFQATT, CDR2 SNEGSKA (reference sequence). The CDR3 spells CSARIQPQGNEKLFF. The CDR3 DNA follows: TGCAGTGCTAGAATCCAGCCCCAGGGGAATGAAAAACTGTTTTTT.

There are many counts of this clonotype. This chain joins TRBV10-2 and TRBJ2-4; perhaps TRBD2 as D (6 bases). The CDR3 covers 13 residues. Germline loops: CDR1 WSHSY, CDR2 SAAADI. V shed 8 bases and J shed 2 bases, with 10 bases lying between them. The CDR3 region is CASLASTKNIQYF. In nucleotides, the CDR3 is TGCGCCAGCCTAGCGTCAACCAAAAACATTCAGTACTTC.

The chain couples TRBV6-2 or TRBV6-3 to TRBJ2-7; TRBD1 is a possible D gene (6 bases). There are 15 residues in the CDR3. The V gene's germline CDR1 is MNHEY and CDR2 SVGEGT. With 4 bases removed from V and 7 bases from J, the gap between germline ends came to 20 bases. DNA of the CDR3: TGTGCCAGCAGTTCAAGCGTTGGGGGCTCGTATGAGCAGTACTTC. Translation: CASSSSVGGSYEQYF.

This clonotype was counted at least ten times. The V and J genes are TRBV11-2 and TRBJ2-1, with 8 bases aligning to TRBD1. Germline CDR1 is SGHAT and CDR2 is FQNNGV. V shed 5 bases and J 6 bases; nucleotides not matched to a gene: 6. The CDR3 extends over 14 amino acids. DNA for the CDR3: TGTGCCAGCAGCCCACGACAGGGGAGCAATGAGCAGTTCTTC. Translation: CASSPRQGSNEQFF.

The chain couples TRBV7-3 to TRBJ2-2; D remains ambiguous. V was trimmed by 0 bases and J by 4 bases, leaving 12 bases between them. This CDR3 has 16 residues. Germline CDR1 and CDR2: SGHTA and FQGTGA. This chain's CDR3 is CASSLTLGWGTGELFF. CDR3 nucleotides: TGTGCCAGCAGCTTAACGCTAGGGTGGGGCACCGGGGAGCTGTTTTTT.

This clonotype has a count of ten or more. The chain employs TRBV18 and TRBJ2-1; either TRBD1 or TRBD2 may supply D (5 bases each). Germline V gene data show CDR1 as KGHSH and CDR2 as LQKENI. V lost 3 bases and J lost 2, with 11 bases in between. This CDR3 has 15 amino acids. The CDR3 here is CASSPGEGPYNEQFF. CDR3 sequence (DNA): TGTGCCAGCTCACCGGGCGAGGGGCCCTACAATGAGCAGTTCTTC.

This clonotype was recorded many times. V and J are TRBV12-3 or TRBV12-4 and TRBJ1-5; a possible D gene is TRBD1 (6 bases). CDR3 size: 15 residues. V lost 0 bases, J lost 4 bases, and 10 bases lay in between. The DNA of the CDR3 is TGTGCCAGCAGTTTAGCTGGGGGCGGGAATCAGCCCCAGCATTTT. Translating gives CASSLAGGGNQPQHF.

This clonotype was seen many times. CDR3 in amino acids: CSVPDRGNTIYF. The CDR3 coding sequence is TGCAGCGTCCCCGACAGGGGAAACACCATATATTTT. The rearrangement uses TRBV29-1 and TRBJ1-3; D is perhaps TRBD1 (6 bases). This CDR3 is 12 amino acids long. Germline CDR1 is SQVTM and CDR2 is ANQGSEA. V lost 6 bases, J lost 4 bases, and 10 bases lay in between.

This clonotype has at least ten counts. V and J are TRBV28 and TRBJ1-5; 10 bases line up with TRBD1. Looked up from germline, CDR1 is MDHEN and CDR2 is SYDVKM. The J segment lost 3 bases and the V segment lost 8 bases, leaving 4 bases of the junction unmatched. This CDR3 region has 14 residues. For the CDR3, the DNA is TGTGCCAGCGTGACAGGGGGCACCAATCAGCCCCAGCATTTT. Protein product: CASVTGGTNQPQHF.

In its sample, this clonotype was seen many times. The chain links TRBV11-2 to TRBJ2-3, with 8 nucleotides matching TRBD2. This CDR3 contains 15 residues. V trimming: 4 bases; J trimming: 0 bases; junction bases outside the gene matches: 3. The V gene's germline CDR1 is SGHAT and CDR2 FQNNGV. CDR3 coding DNA: TGTGCCAGCAGCTCGGGACTAGGGAGCACAGATACGCAGTATTTT. It yields the protein CASSSGLGSTDTQYF.

This clonotype was seen at least ten times. The V call is TRBV3-1, the J call TRBJ1-2, with no clear D. Trimming removed 1 base at V and 4 bases at J, with 13 bases between. Germline CDR1 is LGHDT and CDR2 is YNNKEL (reference sequence). The CDR3 totals 15 residues. Here the CDR3 reads CASSQGSRLSYGYTF. The CDR3 bases are TGTGCCAGCAGCCAAGGTAGCAGGTTGTCCTATGGCTACACCTTC.

This clonotype was detected many times. The chain joins TRBV11-2 to TRBJ1-4, with 7 bases fitting TRBD1. Germline assignment: CDR1 SGHAT and CDR2 FQNNGV. The CDR3 contains 15 residues. Trimming at V came to 4 bases and at J to 3 bases, leaving 5 bases not matched to a gene. The CDR3 region has the DNA TGTGCCAGCAGCTCCTTGGGACAGTCTAATGAAAAACTGTTTTTT. It encodes CASSSLGQSNEKLFF.

DNA of the CDR3: TGTGCCAGCAGTTACTCGGACGGGGGACAGGGGTACGAGCAGTACTTC. This sequence encodes CASSYSDGGQGYEQYF. The chain joins TRBV6-5 to TRBJ2-7; 10 bases align to TRBD1. Germline CDR1 is MNHEY and CDR2 is SVGAGI. The CDR3 covers 16 residues. V was clipped by 0 bases and J by 4 bases; unmatched bases: 6.

This clonotype was seen many times. This sequence joins TRBV4-3 and TRBJ2-1, with 7 nucleotides matching TRBD1. V gave up 1 base and J gave up 7 bases; unmatched junction bases: 1. From germline, CDR1 is LGHNA and CDR2 YSLEER. The CDR3 runs 13 residues. The CDR3 sequence: CASSQAGGNEQFF. The CDR3 DNA reads as TGCGCCAGCAGCCAAGCAGGGGGAAATGAGCAGTTCTTC.

This clonotype was seen many times. The chain recombines TRBV29-1 with TRBJ2-7, with 7 bases identical to TRBD2. Losses at the gene ends were 2 bases for V and 0 bases for J; bases not matched to a gene: 1. This CDR3 region has 13 residues. Germline CDR1 SQVTM, CDR2 ANQGSEA. As DNA, the CDR3 is TGCAGCGTTGAACTAGCGGACTCCTACGAGCAGTACTTC. This codes for CSVELADSYEQYF.

The chain has TRBV5-4 and TRBJ2-3; TRBD2 aligns across 11 bases. J was trimmed by 2 bases and V by 4 bases; bases with no gene match: 9. Germline V lookup: CDR1 SGHNT, CDR2 YYREEE (reference sequence). The CDR3 length is 17 residues. The CDR3: CASSNRELAGVTDTQYF. CDR3 DNA sequence: TGTGCCAGCAGCAACAGGGAACTAGCGGGAGTCACAGATACGCAGTATTTT.

This clonotype was counted ten times or more. V and J are TRBV27 and TRBJ2-7; D perhaps matches TRBD2 (6 bases). V was pared by 0 bases and J by 2 bases, with 11 bases between. The CDR3 runs 15 residues. Germline CDR1 is MNHEY and CDR2 is SMNVEV (reference sequence). CDR3 coding DNA: TGTGCCAGCAGTTTATCGGAGGGAACCGCCTACGAGCAGTACTTC. Its protein is CASSLSEGTAYEQYF.

This clonotype was seen many times. V is TRBV6-5 and J is TRBJ1-1, with D maybe TRBD1 (6 bases). Deletions cut 4 bases from V and 11 bases from J, with 20 bases between. The CDR3 runs to 14 residues. Germline lookup yields CDR1 MNHEY and CDR2 SVGAGI. CDR3 region: CASSLGTQGQTAFF. For the CDR3, the DNA is TGTGCCAGCAGTTTGGGTACCCAGGGACAAACGGCTTTCTTT.

This clonotype was detected many times. The chain recombines TRBV20-1 with TRBJ2-2; D is perhaps TRBD2 (5 bases). CDR1 and CDR2 (germline): DFQATT, SNEGSKA (reference sequence). This CDR3 is 13 amino acids long. Trimming shortened V by 5 bases and J by 0 bases, and 7 bases separated the two germline ends. The CDR3 here is CSAPGTNTGELFF. The DNA for the CDR3 is TGCAGTGCTCCCGGGACGAACACCGGGGAGCTGTTTTTT.

The rearrangement joins TRBV7-2 to TRBJ2-3; 8 nucleotides match TRBD2. This CDR3 contains 17 residues. Germline V gives CDR1 SGHTA, CDR2 FQGNSA. V lost 0 bases, J lost 1 base, and 6 bases stayed unmatched. The CDR3 here is CASSLAATAGGTDTQYF. Written as DNA, the CDR3 is TGTGCCAGCAGCTTAGCGGCCACAGCGGGGGGCACAGATACGCAGTATTTT.

This clonotype was detected ten times or more. This chain links TRBV27 with TRBJ2-7, with 9 bases identical to TRBD1. Germline V gives CDR1 MNHEY, CDR2 SMNVEV (reference sequence). With 5 bases clipped from V and 7 bases from J, the junction kept 12 bases outside the gene matches. The CDR3 is made up of 15 amino acids. Here the CDR3 reads CASSGSGTGSMEQYF. CDR3 nucleotide sequence: TGTGCCAGCAGTGGTTCCGGGACAGGGAGTATGGAGCAGTACTTC.

There are many counts of this clonotype. This chain links TRBV27 with TRBJ2-1; D is undetermined. This CDR3 has 12 residues. The germline CDR1 and CDR2 sequences are MNHEY and SMNVEV (reference sequence). The germline V and J ends were trimmed by 4 bases and 5 bases, with 6 bases remaining between them. CDR3 DNA sequence: TGTGCCAGCAGTTCCACGAACAATGAGCAGTTCTTC. Translating gives CASSSTNNEQFF.

The rearrangement uses TRBV4-3 and TRBJ2-7; D gene ambiguous. Per germline, CDR1 LGHNA and CDR2 YSLEER. V was pared by 0 bases and J by 0 bases, with 21 bases between. This CDR3 region has 19 residues. The CDR3 reads CASSQDLRMGTLLSYEQYF. CDR3 nucleotides: TGCGCCAGCAGCCAAGATCTAAGGATGGGTACTCTCCTCTCCTACGAGCAGTACTTC.

There are many counts of this clonotype. This chain links TRBV20-1 with TRBJ1-2; possibly TRBD1 for D (5 bases). V was shortened by 6 bases and J by 4 bases, with 15 bases between the two germline ends. Germline V gives CDR1 DFQATT, CDR2 SNEGSKA (reference sequence). The CDR3 is 13 residues long. The CDR3 loop is CSAGPGQGYGYTF. CDR3 coding DNA: TGCAGTGCCGGCCCAGGGCAGGGCTATGGCTACACCTTC.

J is TRBJ2-1 and V is TRBV14; D gene uncertain. Trimming pared 4 bases from V and 2 bases from J, leaving 15 bases between. The CDR3 totals 16 residues. Germline CDR1 and CDR2: SGHDN and FVKESK. The CDR3 spells CASSPPLLGTYNEQFF. The CDR3 bases are TGTGCCAGCAGCCCCCCCCTTTTGGGAACCTACAATGAGCAGTTCTTC.

The table lists this clonotype with many counts. V is TRBV11-1 and J is TRBJ2-2, with 7 nucleotides matching TRBD2. V gave up 2 bases and J gave up 5 bases; unmatched junction bases: 17. The CDR3 totals 19 residues. Germline CDR1 reads SGHAT; CDR2 reads FQDESV (reference sequence). CDR3 in amino acids: CASSLNVEASGRGTGELFF. The DNA for the CDR3 is TGTGCCAGCAGCTTAAATGTGGAGGCTAGCGGTCGGGGGACCGGGGAGCTGTTTTTT. The variable domain in full, completed from reference TRBV11-1 and TRBJ2-2, reads EAEVAQSPRYKITEKSQAVAFWCDPISGHATLYWYRQILGQGPELLVQFQDESVVDDSQLPKDRFSAERLKGVDSTLKIQPAELGDSAMYLCASSLNVEASGRGTGELFFGEGSRLTVL.

CDR3 amino acids: CASSVAGKGNQPQHF. DNA for the CDR3: TGTGCCAGCAGCGTAGCCGGAAAGGGAAATCAGCCCCAGCATTTT. This chain joins TRBV9 and TRBJ1-5, with D unresolved. CDR3 length: 15 amino acids. Germline CDR1 SGDLS, CDR2 YYNGEE. The V and J ends lost 0 bases and 4 bases respectively, with 11 bases between them.

The V and J genes are TRBV7-3 and TRBJ2-2; perhaps TRBD1 as D (6 bases). The V end lost 5 bases, the J end lost 3 bases, and 19 bases lay between the germline ends. The CDR3 has 17 amino acids. CDR1 is SGHTA, CDR2 FQGTGA, per germline. CDR3 amino acids: CASSLGIRQDYTGELFF. Here the CDR3 DNA reads TGTGCCAGCAGCCTAGGGATTCGACAGGACTACACCGGGGAGCTGTTTTTT.